This entry features one T cell receptor beta chain sequence. This record comes from a study of blood T cell repertoires in COVID-19. In the original processing: Nucleated cell counts were estimated from reference gene primer amplification. This table comes from immunoSEQ multiplex PCR, and its TCRdb copy is limited to in-frame clones, with some not included. The V and J calls and the clone size are those of that table, but D and trimming were determined from the DNA. This sample has 250,000 to 400,000 clones; 85% to 90% occur once, and the top ten carry 2.9%. The sequenced sample was peripheral blood. This receptor was identified in a woman between 25 and 40 years old with COVID-19, enrolled during active disease.

CDR3 in amino acids: CASSIRGQGAIVSYNEQFF. In DNA form, the CDR3 reads TGTGCCAGTAGTATTAGGGGACAGGGGGCTATCGTCTCCTACAATGAGCAGTTCTTC. This sequence joins TRBV19 and TRBJ2-1; 12 bases are a match to TRBD1. CDR3 length: 19 amino acids. V was clipped by 3 bases and J by 0 bases; unmatched bases: 9. From germline, CDR1 is LNHDA and CDR2 SQIVND (reference sequence). Full variable domain (remainder filled in from reference TRBV19 and TRBJ2-1): DGGITQSPKYLFRKEGQNVTLSCEQNLNHDAMYWYRQDPGQGLRLIYYSQIVNDFQKGDIAEGYSVSREKKESFPLTVTSAQKNPTAFYLCASSIRGQGAIVSYNEQFFGPGTRLTVL.